This paragraph reports one TCR beta chain. The target antigen is unknown. 60 Vbeta and 13 Jbeta primers were used in PCR. Some clones are missing from TCRdb's copy, which holds only in-frame ones; the method was immunoSEQ multiplex PCR. The repertoire includes about 130,000 clones, 80% of them detected once, and roughly 4.2% sits in the top ten. Germline loops: CDR1 SGHTS, CDR2 YDEGEE. V lost 1 base, J lost 9 bases, and 5 bases lay in between. This CDR3 region has 11 residues. The sample is drawn from a study of cytomegalovirus exposure and HLA in healthy donors. Study-level points and caveats: The study flagged some 170 TCR beta chains as cytomegalovirus-associated. Exclusion as indistinguishable affected some V segments, including TRBV6-2 and TRBV6-3. For most subjects, TCR beta sequences were reported to predict HLA-A and HLA-B alleles with accuracy. The number of N-insertions in an Asian-associated ancestry cluster was reportedly below the approximately 600-donor mean in a later analysis.

This receptor was taken from a woman aged 40 to 50 in good health and CMV-seronegative. Input material: PBMCs. This chain joins TRBV5-8 and TRBJ2-1; D is ambiguous. The CDR3 DNA reads TGTGCCAGCAGCTTGCTAGGTGAGCAGTTCTTC. It encodes CASSLLGEQFF.